The clone carrying this T cell receptor (beta chain) was counted many times. Its antigen is undetermined. The gene symbols are mouse symbols. The CDR3 extends 4 residues past the end of the read, so its final part is completed from the germline J gene. Extraction and reverse transcription of RNA yielded cDNA as the sequencing template. Some clones are missing from TCRdb's copy, which holds only in-frame ones; the method was immunoSEQ multiplex PCR. Captured here are about 9,000 clones, none seen once; the top ten comprise around 20%. The sample belongs to a study of CD8+ T cells in alopecia areata. Study background: The authors grafted skin from roughly 6-13-month-old C3H/HeJ donors with spontaneous alopecia onto roughly 6-10-week-old female C3H/HeJ mice. Study results and limitations: Greater clonality was observed in lesional scalp samples, especially alopecia totalis/universalis, versus normal scalp. TCR sharing across patients was less clear than in mice, possibly HLA-related. Besides other cells, scalp samples also yield sequences of resident alphabeta T cells from normal skin.

After pooling, cutaneous lymph node cells were sorted with CD4, CD8alpha, NKG2D, NKG2ACE and other markers. V lost 0 bases to trimming and J lost 2 bases; unmatched junction nucleotides: 10. This CDR3 is 18 amino acids long. Germline V gene data show CDR1 as SGHSA and CDR2 as FRNQAP. This sequence was found in a C3H/HeJ mouse with alopecia areata. Mouse strain MHC haplotype: H2-k. The sample consisted of CD8+ T cells sorted from a lymph node. The V call is TRBV16, the J call TRBJ2-5; TRBD1 matches at 8 bases. The DNA read from the CDR3 is TGTGCAAGCAGCTTAGATAGAAGCAGGGGGCCTTCCCAAGAC. This sequence encodes CASSLDRSRGPSQD. The entire CDR3 reads CASSLDRSRGPSQDTQYF.